This TCR beta chain comes out of a study of T cell changes during pregnancy in multiple sclerosis. This CDR3 has 16 amino acids. Germline V gene lookup returns CDR1 LNHDA and CDR2 SQIVND (reference sequence). Trimming took off 1 base at V and 0 bases at J, with 11 bases between the two ends. Produced via immunoSEQ multiplex PCR; TCRdb's table is partial and in-frame only. This sample carries tens of thousands of clones, 80% to 95% of them seen once, and the ten largest clones take 0.65% to 0.75%. The sequence was obtained from a female donor in good health, enrolled as a control in a pregnancy study. The J gene is TRBJ2-3, the V gene TRBV19, with D maybe TRBD2 (6 bases). The sequences come from peripheral blood, collected in the second trimester of pregnancy. The CDR3 here is CASSIGGGESTDTQYF. The CDR3 DNA reads as TGTGCCAGTAGTATAGGGGGCGGGGAGAGCACAGATACGCAGTATTTT. The whole variable domain, remainder taken from reference TRBV19 and TRBJ2-3, is DGGITQSPKYLFRKEGQNVTLSCEQNLNHDAMYWYRQDPGQGLRLIYYSQIVNDFQKGDIAEGYSVSREKKESFPLTVTSAQKNPTAFYLCASSIGGGESTDTQYFGPGTRLTVL.